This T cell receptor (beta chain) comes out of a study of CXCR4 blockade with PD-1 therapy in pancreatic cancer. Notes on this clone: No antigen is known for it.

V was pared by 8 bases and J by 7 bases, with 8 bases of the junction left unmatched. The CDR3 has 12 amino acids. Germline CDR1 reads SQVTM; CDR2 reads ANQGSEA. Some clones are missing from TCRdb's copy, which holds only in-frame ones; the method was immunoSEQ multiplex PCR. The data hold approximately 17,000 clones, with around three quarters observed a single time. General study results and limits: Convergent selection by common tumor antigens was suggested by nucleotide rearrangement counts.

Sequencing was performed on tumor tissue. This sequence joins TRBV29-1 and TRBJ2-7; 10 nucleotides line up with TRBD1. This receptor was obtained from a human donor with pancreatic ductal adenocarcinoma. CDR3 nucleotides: TGCAGCTGGAGGGGGACAGGGGAGGAGCAGTACTTC. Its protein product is CSWRGTGEEQYF.